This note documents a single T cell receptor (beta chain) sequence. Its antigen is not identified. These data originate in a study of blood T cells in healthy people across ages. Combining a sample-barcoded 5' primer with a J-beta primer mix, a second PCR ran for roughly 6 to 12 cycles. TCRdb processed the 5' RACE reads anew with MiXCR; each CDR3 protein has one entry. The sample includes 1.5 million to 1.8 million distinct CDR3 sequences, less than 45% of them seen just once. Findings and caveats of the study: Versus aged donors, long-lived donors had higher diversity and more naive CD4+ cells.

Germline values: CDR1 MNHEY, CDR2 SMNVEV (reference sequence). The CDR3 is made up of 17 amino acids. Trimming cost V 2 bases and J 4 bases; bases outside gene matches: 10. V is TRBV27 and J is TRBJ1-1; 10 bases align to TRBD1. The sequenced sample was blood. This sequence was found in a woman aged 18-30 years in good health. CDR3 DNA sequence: TGTGCCAGCAGTTTAGTTGCCTGGACAGGGGGGCTCACTGAAGCTTTCTTT. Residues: CASSLVAWTGGLTEAFF.